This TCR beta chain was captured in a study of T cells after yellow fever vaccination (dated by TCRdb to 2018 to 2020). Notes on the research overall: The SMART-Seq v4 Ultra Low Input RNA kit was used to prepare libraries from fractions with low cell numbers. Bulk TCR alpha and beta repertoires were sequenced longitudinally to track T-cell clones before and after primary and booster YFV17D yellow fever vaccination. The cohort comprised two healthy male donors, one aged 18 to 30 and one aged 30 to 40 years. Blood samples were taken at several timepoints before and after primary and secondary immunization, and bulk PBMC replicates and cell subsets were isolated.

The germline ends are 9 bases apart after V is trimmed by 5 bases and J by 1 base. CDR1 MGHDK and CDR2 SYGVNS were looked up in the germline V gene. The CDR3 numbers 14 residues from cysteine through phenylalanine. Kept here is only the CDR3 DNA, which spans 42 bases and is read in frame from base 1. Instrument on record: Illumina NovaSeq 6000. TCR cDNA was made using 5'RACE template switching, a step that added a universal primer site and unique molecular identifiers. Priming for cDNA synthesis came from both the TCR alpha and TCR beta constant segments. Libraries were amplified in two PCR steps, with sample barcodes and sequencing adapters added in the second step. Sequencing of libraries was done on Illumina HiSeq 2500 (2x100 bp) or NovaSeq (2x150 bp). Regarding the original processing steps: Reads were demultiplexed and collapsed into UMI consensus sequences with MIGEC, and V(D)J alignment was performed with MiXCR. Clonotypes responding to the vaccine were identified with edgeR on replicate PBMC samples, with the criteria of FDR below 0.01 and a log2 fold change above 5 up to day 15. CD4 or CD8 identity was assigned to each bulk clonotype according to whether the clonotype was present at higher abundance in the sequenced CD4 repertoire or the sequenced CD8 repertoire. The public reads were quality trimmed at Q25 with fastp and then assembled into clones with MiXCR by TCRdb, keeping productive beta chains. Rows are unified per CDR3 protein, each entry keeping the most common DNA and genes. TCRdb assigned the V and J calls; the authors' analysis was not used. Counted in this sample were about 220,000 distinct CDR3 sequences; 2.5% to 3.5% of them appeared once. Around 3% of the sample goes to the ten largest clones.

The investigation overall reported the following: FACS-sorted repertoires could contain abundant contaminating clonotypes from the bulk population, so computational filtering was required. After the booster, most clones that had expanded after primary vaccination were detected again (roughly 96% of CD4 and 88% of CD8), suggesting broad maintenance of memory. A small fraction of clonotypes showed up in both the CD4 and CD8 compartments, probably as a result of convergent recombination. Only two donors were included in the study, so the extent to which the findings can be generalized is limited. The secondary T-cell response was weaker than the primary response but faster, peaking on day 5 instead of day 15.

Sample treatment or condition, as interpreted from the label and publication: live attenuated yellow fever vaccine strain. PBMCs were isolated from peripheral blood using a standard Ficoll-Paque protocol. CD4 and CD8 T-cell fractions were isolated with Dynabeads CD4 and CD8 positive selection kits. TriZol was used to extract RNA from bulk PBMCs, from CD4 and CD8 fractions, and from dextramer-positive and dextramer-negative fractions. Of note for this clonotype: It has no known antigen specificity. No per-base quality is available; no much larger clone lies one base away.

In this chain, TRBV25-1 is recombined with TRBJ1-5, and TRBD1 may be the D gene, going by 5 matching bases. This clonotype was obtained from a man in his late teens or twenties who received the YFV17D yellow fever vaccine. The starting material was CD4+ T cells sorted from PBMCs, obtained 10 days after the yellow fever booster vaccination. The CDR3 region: CASSYRWSNQPQHF. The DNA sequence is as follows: TGTGCCAGCAGTTACAGGTGGAGCAATCAGCCCCAGCATTTT.